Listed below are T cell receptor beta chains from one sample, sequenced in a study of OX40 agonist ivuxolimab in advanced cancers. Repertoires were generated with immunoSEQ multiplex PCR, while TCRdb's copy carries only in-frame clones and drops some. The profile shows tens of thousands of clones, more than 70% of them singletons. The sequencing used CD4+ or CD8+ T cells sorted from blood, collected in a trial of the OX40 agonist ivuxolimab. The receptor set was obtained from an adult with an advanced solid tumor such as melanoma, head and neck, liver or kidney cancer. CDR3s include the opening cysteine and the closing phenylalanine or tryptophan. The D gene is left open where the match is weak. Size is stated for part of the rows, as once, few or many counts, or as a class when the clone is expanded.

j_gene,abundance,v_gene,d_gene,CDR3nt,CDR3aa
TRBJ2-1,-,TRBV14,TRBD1,TGTGCCAGCAGCCGGACAGGGACGTATCGTAATGAGCAGTTCTTC,CASSRTGTYRNEQFF
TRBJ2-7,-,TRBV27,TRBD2,TGTGCCAGCAGTTTCCTGGGGACTAGCGTTTCCTACGAGCAGTACTTC,CASSFLGTSVSYEQYF
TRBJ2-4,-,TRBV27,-,TGTGCCAGCAGTTTACTTAGCGACAGACCCTTAGCCAAAAACATTCAGTACTTC,CASSLLSDRPLAKNIQYF
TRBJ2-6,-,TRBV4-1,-,TGCGCCAGCAGCCAAGTTTTAGCTGGTGGGGCCAACGTCCTGACTTTC,CASSQVLAGGANVLTF
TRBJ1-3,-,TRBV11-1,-,TGTGCCAGCAGCTTAGTGCCTGACAGCGACGCTGGAAACACCATATATTTT,CASSLVPDSDAGNTIYF
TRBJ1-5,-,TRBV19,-,TGTGCCAGTAGGTTGACAGGTTGGCAGCCCCAGCATTTT,CASRLTGWQPQHF
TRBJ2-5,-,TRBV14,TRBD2,TGTGCCAGCAGTTCTGGGACTAGCGGGAGGGAGACCCAGTACTTC,CASSSGTSGRETQYF
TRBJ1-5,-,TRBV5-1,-,TGCGCCAGCAGCCCGCAAGGGGGGATCAATCAGCCCCAGCATTTT,CASSPQGGINQPQHF
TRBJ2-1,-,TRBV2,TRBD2,TGTGCCAGCAAAAATCTGGGGCGGGAGGGTTACAATGAGCAGTTCTTC,CASKNLGREGYNEQFF
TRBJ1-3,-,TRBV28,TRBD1,TGTGCCAGCAGCCTTACAGGGGCTGGAAACACCATATATTTT,CASSLTGAGNTIYF
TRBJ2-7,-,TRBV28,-,TGTGCCAGTGGTGACGGGATTACCTACGAGCAGTACTTC,CASGDGITYEQYF
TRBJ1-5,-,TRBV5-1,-,TGCGCCAGCAGCTTGGTCCCGCAGGGACAGCCCCAGCATTTT,CASSLVPQGQPQHF
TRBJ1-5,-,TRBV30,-,TGTGCCTGGAGTTCGCTGACTCGGGGCAATCAGCCCCAGCATTTT,CAWSSLTRGNQPQHF
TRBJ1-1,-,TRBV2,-,TGTGCCAGCAGTGTGAGAACAGATACTAACACTGAAGCTTTCTTT,CASSVRTDTNTEAFF
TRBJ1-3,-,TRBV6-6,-,TGTGCCAGTGGGTCAGGCAGCGGAAACACCATATATTTT,CASGSGSGNTIYF
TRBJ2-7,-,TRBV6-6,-,TGTGCCAGCAGTTACGAGGGAACCTACGAGCAGTACTTC,CASSYEGTYEQYF
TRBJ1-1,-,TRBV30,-,TGTGCCTGGGGAAAGCTACGGGGGAACACTGAAGCTTTCTTT,CAWGKLRGNTEAFF
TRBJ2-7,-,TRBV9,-,TGTGCCAGCAGCGCCCCTGGTGGGAGTTTCTCCTACGAGCAGTACTTC,CASSAPGGSFSYEQYF
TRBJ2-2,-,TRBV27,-,TGTGCCAGCAGTTTACCCAGGGCAAACGGGGAGCTGTTTTTT,CASSLPRANGELFF
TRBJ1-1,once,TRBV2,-,TGTGCCAGCAGTCGGGACAACATGAACACTGAAGCTTTCTTT,CASSRDNMNTEAFF
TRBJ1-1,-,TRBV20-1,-,TGCAGTGCTACAATTACTCGAGAAGCTTTCTTT,CSATITREAFF
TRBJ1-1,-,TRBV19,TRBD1,TGTGCCAGTAGTATATTTGGACAGGGGGGTACTGAAGCTTTCTTT,CASSIFGQGGTEAFF
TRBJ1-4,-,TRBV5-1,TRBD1,TGCGCCAGCAGGTTGACAGGGGGTGGTGAAAAACTGTTTTTT,CASRLTGGGEKLFF
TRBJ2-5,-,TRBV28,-,TGTGCCAGCAGTTTCTCACGAACCATCCAAGAGACCCAGTACTTC,CASSFSRTIQETQYF
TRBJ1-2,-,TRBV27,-,TGTGCCAGCAGTCCACAGAGGGGAGCAGAGATAAACTATGGCTACACCTTC,CASSPQRGAEINYGYTF
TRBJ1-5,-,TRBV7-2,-,TGTGCCAGCAGCCAGGACAGTTATCAGCCCCAGCATTTT,CASSQDSYQPQHF
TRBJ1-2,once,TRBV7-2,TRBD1,TGTGCCAGCAGCTTAGGGCCGGGACAGCCTTATGGCTACACCTTC,CASSLGPGQPYGYTF
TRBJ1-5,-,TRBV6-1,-,TGTGCCAGCAGTTCCTCCGGAGGCAATCAGCCCCAGCATTTT,CASSSSGGNQPQHF
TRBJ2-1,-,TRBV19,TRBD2,TGTGCCAGTAGTGGCCCCAGAGGGAGGGCCGGGGATGAGCAGTTCTTC,CASSGPRGRAGDEQFF
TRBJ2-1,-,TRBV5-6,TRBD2,TGTGCCAGCAGCGGGACTAGCGCCACCTACAATGAGCAGTTCTTC,CASSGTSATYNEQFF
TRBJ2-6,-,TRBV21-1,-,TGTGCCAGCAGCACTCCCGACAGGGACTCTGGGGCCAACGTCCTGACTTTC,CASSTPDRDSGANVLTF
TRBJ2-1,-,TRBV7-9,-,TGTGCCAGCAGCTTTGACACAGGGTACAATGAGCAGTTCTTC,CASSFDTGYNEQFF
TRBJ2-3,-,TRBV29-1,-,TGCAAGGTGGGGGTCGCAGATACGCAGTATTTT,CKVGVADTQYF
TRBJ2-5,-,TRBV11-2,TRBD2,TGTGCCAGCAGCTTAGATTCGGGACTAGCGGGACGAGAGACCCAGTACTTC,CASSLDSGLAGRETQYF
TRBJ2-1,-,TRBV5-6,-,TGTGCCAGCAGCTTGAGGGGGAGGCCGTCCATCTACAATGAGCAGTTCTTC,CASSLRGRPSIYNEQFF
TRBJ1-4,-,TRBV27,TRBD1,TGTGCCAGCACCAACAGGGGAGGGGAAAAACTGTTTTTT,CASTNRGGEKLFF
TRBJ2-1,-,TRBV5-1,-,TGCGCCAGCAGCTTGGCTTCAGGGGGGGAGTACAATGAGCAGTTCTTC,CASSLASGGEYNEQFF
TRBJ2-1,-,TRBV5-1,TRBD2,TGCGCCAGCAGCTTGGATACGAGAGCGGGAGCGGGCTACAATGAGCAGTTCTTC,CASSLDTRAGAGYNEQFF
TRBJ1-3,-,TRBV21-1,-,TGTGCCAGCATTGTGAGAGGGGCCACCATATATTTT,CASIVRGATIYF
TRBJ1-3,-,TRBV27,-,TGTGCCAGCAGTTTATCTTTGGGGGGTTCTGGAAACACCATATATTTT,CASSLSLGGSGNTIYF
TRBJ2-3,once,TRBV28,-,TGTGCCAGCAGCCCGGGGCCGGAGAAGGCAGATACGCAGTATTTT,CASSPGPEKADTQYF
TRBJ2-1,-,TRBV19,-,TGTGCCAGTAGTATAGGTCGGGGCTTTGAGCAGTTCTTC,CASSIGRGFEQFF
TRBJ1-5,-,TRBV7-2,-,TGTGCCAGCAGCTTAGCCGTGAATCAGCCCCAGCATTTT,CASSLAVNQPQHF
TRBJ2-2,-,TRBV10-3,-,TGTGCCATCAGTGAGGCAGGGGACACCGGGGAGCTGTTTTTT,CAISEAGDTGELFF
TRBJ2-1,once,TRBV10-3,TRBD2,TGTGCCATCAGTGGACTAGCGGGAGGATCCTACAATGAGCAGTTCTTC,CAISGLAGGSYNEQFF
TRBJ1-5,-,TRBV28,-,TGTGCCAGCAGGGTTAGCAATCAGCCCCAGCATTTT,CASRVSNQPQHF
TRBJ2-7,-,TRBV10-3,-,TGTGCCATCAGTGAGTCGGCCGGACGGTACGAGCAGTACTTC,CAISESAGRYEQYF
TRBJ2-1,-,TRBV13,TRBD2,TGTGCCAGCAGCCTCAGGACTAGCGGGAGGAATGAGCAGTTCTTC,CASSLRTSGRNEQFF
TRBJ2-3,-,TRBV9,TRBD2,TGTGCCAGCAGCGTAGTGGCTAGCGGAGGGACAGATACGCAGTATTTT,CASSVVASGGTDTQYF
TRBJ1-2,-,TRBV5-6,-,TGTGCCAGCAGCTTGGAAGGGGTGGGTGGCTACACCTTC,CASSLEGVGGYTF